A single sample gave rise to the 4 T cell receptor beta chains below, sequenced in a study of CD8 T cells in Susac syndrome. Reverse transcription of about 0.45 to 1 ug RNA used random hexamers. TCRdb analysed the immunoSEQ multiplex PCR reads with MiXCR anew, one entry per CDR3 protein. The sample has about 130,000 distinct CDR3 sequences, approximately 90% seen once. Sequenced material: CD8+ T cells from PBMCs. The receptors were sampled from a human donor with multiple sclerosis.

The chain uses TRBV6-6 and TRBJ1-2, with D maybe TRBD1 (5 bases). The CDR3 is made up of 13 amino acids. V lost 7 bases and J lost 8, with 17 bases in between. Germline assignment: CDR1 MNHNY and CDR2 SVGAGI (reference sequence). The CDR3 spells CASTEGRGDGYTF. The CDR3, as DNA: TGTGCCAGCACCGAAGGTCGGGGGGACGGCTACACCTTC.

The chain recombines TRBV29-1 with TRBJ1-2; D uncertain. V was cut by 0 bases and J by 0 bases, with 14 bases left in between. The CDR3 totals 16 residues. CDR1 is SQVTM, CDR2 ANQGSEA, per germline. The DNA for the CDR3 is TGCAGCGTTGAAGACACAGTGTTGTCTACTAACTATGGCTACACCTTC. Translating gives CSVEDTVLSTNYGYTF.

The chain couples TRBV7-9 to TRBJ2-3, with TRBD2 matching over 7 bases. Germline V gene data show CDR1 as SEHNR and CDR2 as FQNEAQ (reference sequence). The CDR3 spans 15 residues. V lost 3 bases to trimming and J lost 5 bases; unmatched junction nucleotides: 8. The CDR3 bases are TGTGCCAGCAGCTTTATTGTGGCGGGAGAAGATACGCAGTATTTT. It translates to CASSFIVAGEDTQYF.

The chain carries TRBV7-8 and TRBJ2-7; 8 nucleotides align to TRBD1. CDR1 is SGHVS, CDR2 FQNEAQ, per germline. The CDR3 totals 14 residues. The J segment lost 3 bases and the V segment lost 5 bases, leaving 6 bases of the junction unmatched. CDR3 bases: TGTGCCAGCAGCACGCGACAGGGGAACTACGAGCAGTACTTC. It encodes CASSTRQGNYEQYF.